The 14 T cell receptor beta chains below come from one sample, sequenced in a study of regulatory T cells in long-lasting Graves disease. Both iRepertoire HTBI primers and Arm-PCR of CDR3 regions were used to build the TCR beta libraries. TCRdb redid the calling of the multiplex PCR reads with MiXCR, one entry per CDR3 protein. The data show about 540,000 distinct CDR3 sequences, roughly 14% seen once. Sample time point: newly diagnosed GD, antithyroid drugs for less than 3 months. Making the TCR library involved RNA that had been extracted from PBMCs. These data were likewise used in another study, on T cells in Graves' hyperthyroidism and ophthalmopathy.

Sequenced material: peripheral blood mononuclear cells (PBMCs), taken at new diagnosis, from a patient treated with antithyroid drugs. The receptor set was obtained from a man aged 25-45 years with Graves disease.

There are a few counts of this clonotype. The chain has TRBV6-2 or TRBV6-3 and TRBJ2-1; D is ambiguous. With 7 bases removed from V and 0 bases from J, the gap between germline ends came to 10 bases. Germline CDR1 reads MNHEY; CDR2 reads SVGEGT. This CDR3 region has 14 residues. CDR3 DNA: TGTGCCAGCATGGGTCGTGGCTCCTACAATGAGCAGTTCTTC. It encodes CASMGRGSYNEQFF.

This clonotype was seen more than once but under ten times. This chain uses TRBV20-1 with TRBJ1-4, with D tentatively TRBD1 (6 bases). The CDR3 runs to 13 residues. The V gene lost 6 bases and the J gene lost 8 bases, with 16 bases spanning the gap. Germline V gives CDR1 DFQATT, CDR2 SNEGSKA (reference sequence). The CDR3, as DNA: TGCAGTGCCCGACGGGGGCCGGGGGAAAAACTGTTTTTT. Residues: CSARRGPGEKLFF.

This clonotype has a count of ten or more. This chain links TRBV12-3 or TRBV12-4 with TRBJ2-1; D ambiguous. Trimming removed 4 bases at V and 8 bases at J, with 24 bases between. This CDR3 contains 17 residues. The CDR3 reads CASSSSGGALPPYEQFF. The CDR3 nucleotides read TGTGCCAGCAGTTCCTCCGGCGGAGCCCTCCCTCCCTATGAGCAGTTCTTC.

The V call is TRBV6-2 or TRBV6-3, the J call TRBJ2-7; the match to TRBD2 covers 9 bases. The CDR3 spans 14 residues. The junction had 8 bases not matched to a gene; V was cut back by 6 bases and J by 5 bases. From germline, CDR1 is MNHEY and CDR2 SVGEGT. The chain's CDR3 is CASRGGRGLDEQYF. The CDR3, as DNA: TGTGCCAGCAGGGGCGGGAGGGGTTTGGACGAGCAGTACTTC.

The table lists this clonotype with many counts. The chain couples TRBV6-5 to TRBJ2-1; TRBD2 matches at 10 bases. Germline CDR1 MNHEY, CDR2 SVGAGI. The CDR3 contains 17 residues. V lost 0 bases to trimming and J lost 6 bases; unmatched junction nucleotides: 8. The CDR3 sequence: CASSYSIRTSGSNEQFF. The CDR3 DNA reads TGTGCCAGCAGTTACTCTATACGGACTAGCGGTTCCAATGAGCAGTTCTTC.

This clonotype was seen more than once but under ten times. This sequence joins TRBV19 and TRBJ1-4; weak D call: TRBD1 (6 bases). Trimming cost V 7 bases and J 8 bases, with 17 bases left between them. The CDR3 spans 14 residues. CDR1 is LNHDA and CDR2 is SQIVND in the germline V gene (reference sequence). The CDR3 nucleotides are TGTGCCAGTACGGACCGGGGGCCAGAAGAAAAACTGTTTTTT. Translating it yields CASTDRGPEEKLFF.

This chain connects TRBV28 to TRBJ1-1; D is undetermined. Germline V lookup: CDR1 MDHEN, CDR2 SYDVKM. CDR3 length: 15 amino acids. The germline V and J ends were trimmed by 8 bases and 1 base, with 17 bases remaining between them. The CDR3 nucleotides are TGTGCCAGCCGAGGTTCGGGAACTCGGAACACTGAAGCTTTCTTT. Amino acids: CASRGSGTRNTEAFF.

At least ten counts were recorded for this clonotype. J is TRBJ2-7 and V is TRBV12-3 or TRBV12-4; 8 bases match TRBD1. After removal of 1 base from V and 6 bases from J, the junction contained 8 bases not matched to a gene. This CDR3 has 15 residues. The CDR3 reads CASSLVGQGAGEQYF. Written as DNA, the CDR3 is TGTGCCAGCAGTTTAGTTGGGCAGGGGGCCGGCGAGCAGTACTTC.

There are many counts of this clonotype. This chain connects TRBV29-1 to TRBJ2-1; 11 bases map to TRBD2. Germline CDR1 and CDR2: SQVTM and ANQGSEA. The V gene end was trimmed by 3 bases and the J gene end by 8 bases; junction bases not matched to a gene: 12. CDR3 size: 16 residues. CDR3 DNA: TGCAGCGTTGACTCCTTCGGGACTAGCGGAAGATATGAGCAGTTCTTC. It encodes CSVDSFGTSGRYEQFF.

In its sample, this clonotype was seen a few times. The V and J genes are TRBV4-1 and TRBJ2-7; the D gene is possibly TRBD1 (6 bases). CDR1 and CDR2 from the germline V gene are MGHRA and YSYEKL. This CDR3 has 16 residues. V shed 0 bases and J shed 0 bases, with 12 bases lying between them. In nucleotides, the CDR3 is TGCGCCAGCAGCCAAGATATGGGGGCTTCCTCCTACGAGCAGTACTTC. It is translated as CASSQDMGASSYEQYF.

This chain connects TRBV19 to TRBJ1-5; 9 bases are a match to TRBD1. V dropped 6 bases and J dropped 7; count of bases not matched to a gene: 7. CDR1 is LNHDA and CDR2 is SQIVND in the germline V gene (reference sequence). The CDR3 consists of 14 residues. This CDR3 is CASSTGQGHQPQHF. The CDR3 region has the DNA TGTGCCAGTAGCACCGGACAGGGGCACCAGCCCCAGCATTTT.

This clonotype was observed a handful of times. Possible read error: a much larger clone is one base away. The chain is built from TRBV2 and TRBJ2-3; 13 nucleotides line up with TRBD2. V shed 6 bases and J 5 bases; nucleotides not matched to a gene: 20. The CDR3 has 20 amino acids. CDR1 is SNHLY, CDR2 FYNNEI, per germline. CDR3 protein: CASRPSGREVLAGGGDTQYF. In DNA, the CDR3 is TGTGCCAGCAGGCCCTCTGGGCGGGAAGTACTAGCGGGAGGGGGAGATACGCAGTATTTT.

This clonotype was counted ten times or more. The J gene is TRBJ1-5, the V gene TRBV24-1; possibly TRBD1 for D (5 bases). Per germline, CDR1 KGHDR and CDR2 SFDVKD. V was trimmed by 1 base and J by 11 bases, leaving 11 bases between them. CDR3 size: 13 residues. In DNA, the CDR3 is TGTGCCACCAGTGATTTCGGCCAGGGCGCCCAGCATTTT. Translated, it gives CATSDFGQGAQHF.

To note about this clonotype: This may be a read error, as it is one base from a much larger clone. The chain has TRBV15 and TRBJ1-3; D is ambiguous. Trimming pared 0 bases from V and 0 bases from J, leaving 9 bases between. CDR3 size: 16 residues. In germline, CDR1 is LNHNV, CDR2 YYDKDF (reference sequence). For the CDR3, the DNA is TGTGCCACCAGCAGAGATACGGGTCACTCTGGAAACACCATATATTTT. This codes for CATSRDTGHSGNTIYF.